The T cell receptor (beta chain) under discussion was sequenced for a study of blood T cells in healthy people across ages. Notes on the study in general: TCR beta diversity correlated strongly with naive T cell percentage. Significant beta diversity loss was already apparent by age approximately 38, declining roughly linearly.

Of note for this clonotype: Antigen unknown.

A second PCR, run for about 7 to 11 cycles, used a sample-barcoded 5' primer plus a J-beta primer mix. Tags on each cDNA molecule came from a template-switch adaptor with 12 random nucleotides. MiXCR, applied by TCRdb to the 5' RACE reads, yields one record per CDR3 protein. Of 780,000 or so distinct CDR3 sequences in the sample, approximately 53% were seen once. Source material: blood. The sequence came from a man aged 40-49 years in good health.

The CDR3 DNA sequence: TGTGCCATCAGTGAGGCGATAGGGACAGGCGGAGAAGGCTACACCTTC. It yields the protein CAISEAIGTGGEGYTF. This chain uses TRBV10-3 with TRBJ1-2, with TRBD1 matching 8 bases. Germline CDR1 ENHRY, CDR2 SYGVKD. The CDR3 consists of 16 residues. The V gene end was trimmed by 2 bases and the J gene end by 8 bases; junction bases not matched to a gene: 13.